This is a list of T cell receptor beta chains from one sample in a study of CD8 T cells in Susac syndrome. TCRdb fed the immunoSEQ multiplex PCR reads into MiXCR, producing one record per CDR3 protein. The profile shows 100,000 to 150,000 distinct CDR3 sequences, approximately 96% of them singletons. Sequencing was carried out using CD8+ T cells from PBMCs. The receptor set was obtained from a human donor with Susac syndrome. CDR3s include the opening cysteine and the closing phenylalanine or tryptophan. D genes are given only for firm matches. Clone size is not always given. Where it is, it says once, few, many or a class for expanded clones.

cdr3_aa	cdr3_nt	clone_size	v_call	j_call	cdr3_length	d_call
CATSDSTNTGELFF	TGTGCCACCAGTGACAGCACGAACACCGGGGAGCTGTTTTTT	-	TRBV24-1	TRBJ2-2	14	-
CASSQGLEGEPYEQYF	TGTGCCAGCAGCCAAGGGCTTGAAGGGGAACCCTACGAGCAGTACTTC	-	TRBV4-2	TRBJ2-7	16	-
CASSTTLRGQQYF	TGTGCCAGCAGTACGACCTTGCGAGGGCAGCAGTACTTC	once	TRBV28	TRBJ2-7	13	-
CATSRGEGGSYNEQFF	TGTGCCACCAGCAGAGGTGAGGGAGGCTCCTACAATGAGCAGTTCTTC	-	TRBV15	TRBJ2-1	16	-
CASTPGQGLTEAFF	TGTGCCAGCACCCCGGGACAGGGTCTGACTGAAGCTTTCTTT	once	TRBV9	TRBJ1-1	14	TRBD1
CASRGGGEGYEQYF	TGTGCCAGCAGGGGGGGAGGAGAAGGATACGAGCAGTACTTC	-	TRBV6-5	TRBJ2-7	14	-
CASSPGFVSEKLFF	TGTGCCAGCAGTCCCGGTTTCGTTAGTGAAAAACTGTTTTTT	-	TRBV12-3/TRBV12-4	TRBJ1-4	14	-
CASSQERTVDEQYF	TGTGCCAGCAGCCAAGAGCGAACGGTGGACGAGCAGTACTTC	-	TRBV4-2	TRBJ2-7	14	-
CASSFREDSPLHF	TGTGCCAGCAGTTTCAGGGAGGATTCACCCCTCCACTTT	-	TRBV28	TRBJ1-6	13	-
CASSLSAGATSYEQYF	TGTGCCAGCAGCTTAAGTGCCGGGGCGACCTCCTACGAGCAGTACTTC	-	TRBV9	TRBJ2-7	16	-
CASSLAGIYGYTF	TGTGCCAGCAGCTTGGCCGGGATCTATGGCTACACCTTC	-	TRBV5-6	TRBJ1-2	13	-
CASSLMSEADTQYF	TGTGCCAGCAGTTTGATGTCAGAAGCAGATACGCAGTATTTT	-	TRBV12-3/TRBV12-4	TRBJ2-3	14	-
CASSLSLAGPYEQYF	TGTGCCAGCAGTTTATCGTTAGCGGGCCCCTACGAGCAGTACTTC	-	TRBV27	TRBJ2-7	15	TRBD2
CASSPGNLLGYGYTF	TGCGCCAGCAGCCCGGGGAACCTGCTAGGCTATGGCTACACCTTC	-	TRBV4-1	TRBJ1-2	15	-
CASSMTGTGNQPQHF	TGTGCCAGCAGTATGACAGGGACGGGCAATCAGCCCCAGCATTTT	-	TRBV27	TRBJ1-5	15	TRBD1
CATSDPAESQETQYF	TGTGCCACCAGTGACCCTGCGGAGTCCCAAGAGACCCAGTACTTC	-	TRBV24-1	TRBJ2-5	15	-
CASSPNNGGQGQFF	TGTGCCAGCAGTCCCAACAATGGGGGACAGGGGCAGTTCTTC	-	TRBV11-1	TRBJ2-1	14	TRBD1
CASSLGLAGEPGELFF	TGTGCCAGCAGCCTGGGACTAGCGGGGGAGCCCGGGGAGCTGTTTTTT	once	TRBV11-2	TRBJ2-2	16	TRBD2
CASSPGQGYPKNIQYF	TGTGCCAGCAGTCCAGGACAGGGGTACCCCAAAAACATTCAGTACTTC	-	TRBV12-3/TRBV12-4	TRBJ2-4	16	TRBD1
CASSQVRTGGGDEKLFF	TGCGCCAGCAGCCAAGTTAGGACAGGGGGCGGTGACGAAAAACTGTTTTTT	-	TRBV4-1	TRBJ1-4	17	TRBD1
CAWEAPPRGEAFF	TGTGCCTGGGAAGCCCCCCCACGGGGTGAAGCTTTCTTT	-	TRBV30	TRBJ1-1	13	-
CASSQEWGTLSGTGELFF	TGTGCCAGCAGCCAAGAGTGGGGGACCCTCTCGGGCACCGGGGAGCTGTTTTTT	-	TRBV3-1	TRBJ2-2	18	-
CATSVPSGSPANEQFF	TGTGCCACCAGCGTCCCGAGCGGGAGCCCCGCTAATGAGCAGTTCTTC	-	TRBV15	TRBJ2-1	16	TRBD2
CASSLDAGRVYEQYF	TGTGCCAGCAGCTTAGATGCCGGACGGGTGTACGAGCAGTACTTC	-	TRBV11-2	TRBJ2-7	15	-
CAWSLGPSNGDTQYF	TGTGCCTGGAGTTTGGGACCCTCCAATGGAGATACGCAGTATTTT	-	TRBV30	TRBJ2-3	15	-
CASSLEGSNQPQHF	TGTGCCAGCAGTTTAGAAGGTAGCAATCAGCCCCAGCATTTT	-	TRBV7-9	TRBJ1-5	14	-
CSARDRTTRAGDGEQFF	TGCAGTGCTAGAGATCGAACGACGAGAGCGGGAGATGGTGAGCAGTTCTTC	-	TRBV20-1	TRBJ2-1	17	TRBD2
CASSLDRGQTLYEQYF	TGTGCCAGCAGTCTCGACAGAGGTCAAACTCTCTACGAGCAGTACTTC	-	TRBV28	TRBJ2-7	16	-
CSAIDRGNSYEQYF	TGCAGTGCAATAGACAGGGGTAATTCCTACGAGCAGTACTTC	-	TRBV20-1	TRBJ2-7	14	TRBD1
CASSGPGLAGESTDTQYF	TGTGCCAGCAGCGGACCGGGACTAGCGGGGGAAAGCACAGATACGCAGTATTTT	once	TRBV12-3/TRBV12-4	TRBJ2-3	18	TRBD2
CASSIDLGQVFPSYGYTF	TGTGCCAGTAGTATAGATCTCGGACAGGTCTTTCCCAGCTATGGCTACACCTTC	-	TRBV19	TRBJ1-2	18	TRBD1
CAESQGGTWGYTF	TGTGCCGAAAGCCAGGGTGGCACGTGGGGCTACACCTTC	-	TRBV30	TRBJ1-2	13	-
CASSLQEGDPYEQYF	TGTGCCAGCAGCCTCCAGGAGGGAGACCCCTACGAGCAGTACTTC	once	TRBV9	TRBJ2-7	15	-
CASSEGLARPSGETQYF	TGTGCCAGCAGTGAGGGGTTGGCCAGACCGTCGGGAGAGACCCAGTACTTC	-	TRBV2	TRBJ2-5	17	-
CASSVALAGYEQYF	TGTGCCAGCAGCGTAGCACTAGCGGGCTACGAGCAGTACTTC	once	TRBV9	TRBJ2-7	14	TRBD2
CASSLSGSSLRYYNEQFF	TGTGCCAGCAGTTTATCGGGTAGCTCCCTAAGGTACTACAATGAGCAGTTCTTC	-	TRBV27	TRBJ2-1	18	-
CASSLILAGGPYNEQFF	TGCGCCAGCAGCCTCATTCTAGCGGGGGGGCCTTACAATGAGCAGTTCTTC	-	TRBV4-1	TRBJ2-1	17	TRBD2
CASSPPGVLHSTPYTQYF	TGTGCCAGCTCGCCGCCAGGGGTTCTACACTCGACACCATATACGCAGTATTTT	-	TRBV18	TRBJ2-3	18	-
CASSQRAGVGNEQFF	TGCGCCAGCAGCCAGAGAGCGGGAGTGGGTAATGAGCAGTTCTTC	-	TRBV4-1	TRBJ2-1	15	TRBD2
CATSRDRGSYEQYF	TGTGCCACCAGCAGAGACAGGGGGTCCTACGAGCAGTACTTC	-	TRBV15	TRBJ2-7	14	TRBD1